What follows are 14 T cell receptor beta chains derived from one specimen sequenced in a study of cytomegalovirus exposure and HLA in healthy donors. Vbeta (60) and Jbeta (13) primers were used in the PCR. This table comes from immunoSEQ multiplex PCR, and its TCRdb copy is limited to in-frame clones, with some not included. Of approximately 150,000 clones in the sample, approximately 80% are singletons; the top ten hold around a tenth. Material: PBMCs. These TCRs come from a man aged 18 to 30 in good health and CMV-seropositive.

The rearrangement uses TRBV19 and TRBJ1-3; no clear D. Germline CDR1 is LNHDA and CDR2 is SQIVND (reference sequence). V lost 6 bases and J lost 0, with 9 bases in between. There are 14 residues in the CDR3. The CDR3 is CASRVQSSGNTIYF. Written as DNA, the CDR3 is TGTGCCAGTAGGGTACAGAGCTCTGGAAACACCATATATTTT. The variable domain in full, with the rest retrieved from reference TRBV19 and TRBJ1-3, is DGGITQSPKYLFRKEGQNVTLSCEQNLNHDAMYWYRQDPGQGLRLIYYSQIVNDFQKGDIAEGYSVSREKKESFPLTVTSAQKNPTAFYLCASRVQSSGNTIYFGEGSWLTVV.

As to this clone: Sequence at one end of the junction differs from germline and may be a read error. The V call is TRBV7-9, the J call TRBJ1-5, with TRBD1 matching over 8 bases. The V gene's germline CDR1 is SEHNR and CDR2 FQNEAQ (reference sequence). The CDR3 sequence is 16 residues long. CDR3 coding DNA: TGTTCCAGCAGCCCCGACAGGGGTCGGAGCAATCAGCCCCAGCATTTT. Translating gives CSSSPDRGRSNQPQHF.

This chain uses TRBV2 with TRBJ1-2; 8 nucleotides agree with TRBD1. CDR1 and CDR2 (germline): SNHLY, FYNNEI. With V trimmed by 6 bases and J by 4 bases, 7 bases remained unmatched. This CDR3 is 14 amino acids long. The CDR3 is CASRRTGLAYGYTF. CDR3 bases: TGTGCCAGCAGGCGGACAGGGTTGGCCTATGGCTACACCTTC.

This chain uses TRBV4-3 with TRBJ2-7; a weak D match, TRBD1 (5 bases). V was clipped by 1 base and J by 3 bases, with 13 bases between them. The germline V gene encodes CDR1 LGHNA and CDR2 YSLEER. The CDR3 totals 15 residues. CDR3 amino acids: CASSQVPDTLYEQYF. The CDR3 region has the DNA TGCGCCAGCAGCCAAGTTCCGGACACCCTCTACGAGCAGTACTTC.

The chain combines TRBV6-1 with TRBJ1-2; 8 bases line up with TRBD1. Germline values: CDR1 MNHNS, CDR2 SASEGT. The CDR3 covers 14 residues. V gave up 7 bases and J gave up 4 bases; unmatched junction bases: 8. The chain's CDR3 is CASTQGASLYGYTF. The DNA of the CDR3 is TGTGCCAGCACCCAGGGGGCCTCTCTCTATGGCTACACCTTC.

The chain combines TRBV29-1 with TRBJ2-1, with D possibly being TRBD2 (6 bases). The CDR3 is made up of 14 amino acids. V lost 3 bases, J lost 4 bases, and 13 bases lay in between. Germline CDR1 and CDR2: SQVTM and ANQGSEA. CDR3: CSVESQRVYNEQFF. In DNA, the CDR3 is TGCAGCGTTGAGTCCCAGCGGGTGTACAATGAGCAGTTCTTC.

The V call is TRBV7-7, the J call TRBJ2-5, with 7 bases identical to TRBD2. The CDR3 contains 14 residues. Trimming cost V 5 bases and J 2 bases; bases outside gene matches: 5. CDR1 is SSHAT, CDR2 FNYEAQ, per germline (reference sequence). The CDR3 loop reads CASSPAGRQETQYF. The DNA for the CDR3 is TGTGCCAGCAGCCCAGCGGGGAGGCAAGAGACCCAGTACTTC.

The V call is TRBV18, the J call TRBJ1-6; weak D call: TRBD1 (5 bases). V was shortened by 5 bases and J by 7 bases, with 15 bases between the two germline ends. The CDR3 totals 15 residues. Germline V gives CDR1 KGHSH, CDR2 LQKENI. In DNA, the CDR3 is TGTGCCAGCTCAATTCAGGACATCCGAAATTCACCCCTCCACTTT. The encoded protein is CASSIQDIRNSPLHF. The whole variable domain, remainder taken from reference TRBV18 and TRBJ1-6, is NAGVMQNPRHLVRRRGQEARLRCSPMKGHSHVYWYRQLPEEGLKFMVYLQKENIIDESGMPKERFSAEFPKEGPSILRIQQVVRGDSAAYFCASSIQDIRNSPLHFGNGTRLTVT.

The V gene is TRBV7-2, the J gene TRBJ2-2; tentative D call: TRBD2 (6 bases). Germline assignment: CDR1 SGHTA and CDR2 FQGNSA. V was shortened by 0 bases and J by 0 bases, with 8 bases between the two germline ends. There are 16 residues in the CDR3. Here the CDR3 DNA reads TGTGCCAGCAGCTTAGCGGGAGGTCCGAACACCGGGGAGCTGTTTTTT. The encoded protein is CASSLAGGPNTGELFF.

The CDR3: CASSGRSSAGYNEQFF. In nucleotides, the CDR3 is TGTGCCAGCAGCGGGCGATCTAGTGCGGGTTACAATGAGCAGTTCTTC. The gene calls are TRBV7-2 and TRBJ2-1, with D possibly TRBD2 on 5 matching bases. In germline, CDR1 is SGHTA, CDR2 FQGNSA. V was clipped by 5 bases and J by 4 bases, with 18 bases between them. This CDR3 is 16 amino acids long.

The chain is built from TRBV7-2 and TRBJ2-2, with TRBD1 as a possible D gene (5 bases). Per the germline V gene, CDR1 is SGHTA and CDR2 is FQGNSA. This CDR3 comprises 14 residues. Trimming took off 2 bases at V and 7 bases at J, with 11 bases between the two ends. Written as DNA, the CDR3 is TGTGCCAGCAGCTTAATGTTCCAGGGCGGGGAGCTGTTTTTT. Amino acids: CASSLMFQGGELFF.

The V call is TRBV27, the J call TRBJ2-2; TRBD2 matches 9 bases. V shed 3 bases, J shed 7 bases, and the junction held 3 bases outside the gene matches. This CDR3 region has 14 residues. Germline V gives CDR1 MNHEY, CDR2 SMNVEV (reference sequence). This CDR3 is CASSLEREVGELFF. The CDR3 DNA sequence: TGTGCCAGCAGTTTGGAGCGGGAGGTCGGGGAGCTGTTTTTT.

The chain combines TRBV6-5 with TRBJ2-2; TRBD2 agrees at 7 bases. In germline, CDR1 is MNHEY, CDR2 SVGAGI. The CDR3 covers 16 residues. V was clipped by 0 bases and J by 4 bases; unmatched bases: 5. The CDR3 here is CASSYSGGRLTGELFF. The CDR3 DNA reads as TGTGCCAGCAGTTACTCGGGGGGGAGGCTCACCGGGGAGCTGTTTTTT.

This chain uses TRBV9 with TRBJ2-2, with TRBD2 matching over 14 bases. The CDR3 spans 15 residues. The V segment lost 4 bases and the J segment 6 bases; nucleotides outside the gene matches: 2. Germline V lookup: CDR1 SGDLS, CDR2 YYNGEE. The CDR3 nucleotides read TGTGCCAGCAGCCGGACTAGCGGGGGGTCCGGGGAGCTGTTTTTT. As protein: CASSRTSGGSGELFF.